This T cell receptor beta chain stems from a study of OX40 agonist ivuxolimab in advanced cancers. Background for the entire study: Ivuxolimab, which targeted the costimulatory receptor OX40 (CD134), was an agonistic, fully human IgG2 monoclonal antibody. Of the approximately 53 patients in dose escalation, 19 had hepatocellular carcinoma, some 15 had melanoma, 9 had renal cell carcinoma and 9 had head and neck cancer. Peripheral TCRbeta sequencing aimed to test whether ivuxolimab altered TCR sequence diversity and caused clonal T-cell expansion. The monotherapy dose-escalation portion (N ≈ 50 patients) of the phase I ivuxolimab trial is reported in the paper. Intravenous ivuxolimab was administered to patients every 2 weeks at six dose levels: 0.01, 0.1, 0.3, 1.5, 3 and 10 mg/kg. Partial responses occurred in three dose-escalation patients: two with cutaneous melanoma and one with hepatocellular carcinoma. In the dose-escalation cohort, more than 80% of patients were male, and the mean age was roughly 56 years with a range of about 20 to 80. Prior anti-PD-1, anti-PD-L1 or anti-CTLA-4 therapy was permitted, and 40% of dose-escalation patients had received checkpoint inhibitors. Broad study findings and their caveats: In partial responders in the 0.1-3.0 mg/kg groups, normalized peripheral clonal expansion was found to be among the lowest, especially among CD8+ T cells. After ivuxolimab, more expanded clones were found on average in CD8+ T cells than in CD4+ T cells. At doses from 0.1 to 3.0 mg/kg, clonal expansion was seen in both CD4+ and CD8+ blood T cells between baseline and week 6. Low levels of normalized T-cell clonal expansion were also seen in some nonresponding patients. The antigen specificity of the peripheral T cells that underwent clonal expansion was not determined.

Points on this clone: The antigen it recognizes is unknown. Per-base quality was not reported, and no clone a single base away is much larger than it.

For sequencing of the TCRbeta CDR3 region, genomic DNA was extracted from the sorted cells. TCRbeta CDR3 regions were sequenced using the immunoSEQ Assay. Entries here come from immuneACCESS through TCRdb and include only in-frame sequences with V and J called. Some clones fail to appear in such tables; in the studies checked, an unresolved V gene covers under half of the shortfall, and the cause of the remainder is unknown. Recorded for this sample are 44,000 or so clones; 75% to 85% of them occurred a single time. About 1.9% of the sample comes from the top ten. V and J are truncated by 1 base and 0 bases respectively, leaving an intervening sequence of 8 bases. The CDR3 spans 15 residues, from the cysteine through the phenylalanine. Of all the DNA, just the CDR3 is kept, 45 bases in frame from base 1. The germline V gene provides CDR1 SGHDT and CDR2 YYEEEE. The trial excluded patients who had a history of autoimmune disease or who were on systemic immunosuppression. In every dose cohort, peripheral blood was drawn for TCR sequencing at baseline, cycle 4 day 1, and cycle 7 day 1. The samples were taken from a phase I, first-in-human, multicenter, open-label dose-escalation trial of ivuxolimab. Adults with locally advanced or metastatic head and neck squamous cell, hepatocellular, melanoma or renal cell carcinoma were enrolled in the trial. Before TCR sequencing, CD4+ T cells and CD8+ T cells were sorted from peripheral blood as separate populations.

This TCR derives from an adult with an advanced solid tumor such as melanoma, head and neck, liver or kidney cancer. The chain is made from TRBV5-6 and TRBJ1-3; the D gene is possibly TRBD1, with 5 bases matching. Material: CD4+ or CD8+ T cells sorted from blood, obtained in a trial of the OX40 agonist ivuxolimab. In nucleotide form, the sequence is TGTGCCAGCAGCTTGACCGGGGGCTCTGGAAACACCATATATTTT. This sequence encodes CASSLTGGSGNTIYF.